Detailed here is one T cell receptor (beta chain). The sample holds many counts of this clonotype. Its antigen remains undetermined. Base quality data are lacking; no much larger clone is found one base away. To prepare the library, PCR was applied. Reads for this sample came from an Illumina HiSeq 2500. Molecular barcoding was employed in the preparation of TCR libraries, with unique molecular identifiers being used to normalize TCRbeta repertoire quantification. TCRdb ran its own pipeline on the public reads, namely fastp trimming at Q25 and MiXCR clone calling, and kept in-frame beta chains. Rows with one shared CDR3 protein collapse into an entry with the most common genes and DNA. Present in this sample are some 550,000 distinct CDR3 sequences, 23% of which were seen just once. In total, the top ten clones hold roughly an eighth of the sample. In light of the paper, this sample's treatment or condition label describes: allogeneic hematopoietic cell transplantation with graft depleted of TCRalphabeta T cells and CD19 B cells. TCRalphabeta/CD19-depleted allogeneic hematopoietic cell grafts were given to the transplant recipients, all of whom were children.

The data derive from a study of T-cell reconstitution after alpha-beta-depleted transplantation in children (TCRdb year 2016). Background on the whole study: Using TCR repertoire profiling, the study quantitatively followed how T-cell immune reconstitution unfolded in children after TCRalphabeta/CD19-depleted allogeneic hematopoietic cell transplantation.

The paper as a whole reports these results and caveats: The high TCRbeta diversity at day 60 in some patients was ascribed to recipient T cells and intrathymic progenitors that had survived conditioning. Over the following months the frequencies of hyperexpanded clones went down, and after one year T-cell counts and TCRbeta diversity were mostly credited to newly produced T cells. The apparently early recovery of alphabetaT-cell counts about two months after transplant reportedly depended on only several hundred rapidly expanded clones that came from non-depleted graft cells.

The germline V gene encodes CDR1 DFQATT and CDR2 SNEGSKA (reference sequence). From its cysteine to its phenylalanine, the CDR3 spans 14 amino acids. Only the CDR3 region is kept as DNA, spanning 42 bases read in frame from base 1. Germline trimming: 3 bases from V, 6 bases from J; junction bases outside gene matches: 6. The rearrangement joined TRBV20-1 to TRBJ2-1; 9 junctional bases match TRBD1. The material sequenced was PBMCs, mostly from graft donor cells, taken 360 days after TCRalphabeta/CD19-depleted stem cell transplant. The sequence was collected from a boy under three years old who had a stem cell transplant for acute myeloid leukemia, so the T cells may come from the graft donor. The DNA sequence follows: TGCAGTGCTAGCCGTGGACAGGGGTTCAATGAGCAGTTCTTC. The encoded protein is CSASRGQGFNEQFF.